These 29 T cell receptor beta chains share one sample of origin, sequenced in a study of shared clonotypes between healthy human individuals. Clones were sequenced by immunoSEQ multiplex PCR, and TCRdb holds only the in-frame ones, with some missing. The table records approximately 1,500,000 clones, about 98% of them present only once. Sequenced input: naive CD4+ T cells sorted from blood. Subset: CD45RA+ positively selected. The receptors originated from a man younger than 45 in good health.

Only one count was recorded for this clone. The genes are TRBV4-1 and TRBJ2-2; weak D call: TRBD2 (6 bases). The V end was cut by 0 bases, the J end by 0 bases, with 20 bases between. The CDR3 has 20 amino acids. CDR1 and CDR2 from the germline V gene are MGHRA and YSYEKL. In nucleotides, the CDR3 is TGCGCCAGCAGCCAAGATCCGGAGTCGTTGGGGACTCCGAACACCGGGGAGCTGTTTTTT. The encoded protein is CASSQDPESLGTPNTGELFF.

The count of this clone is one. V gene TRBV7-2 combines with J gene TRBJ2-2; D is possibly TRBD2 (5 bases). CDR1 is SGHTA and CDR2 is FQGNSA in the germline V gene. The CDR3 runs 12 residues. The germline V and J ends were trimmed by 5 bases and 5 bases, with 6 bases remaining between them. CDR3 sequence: CASSRGTGELFF. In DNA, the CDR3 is TGTGCCAGCAGCCGAGGGACCGGGGAGCTGTTTTTT.

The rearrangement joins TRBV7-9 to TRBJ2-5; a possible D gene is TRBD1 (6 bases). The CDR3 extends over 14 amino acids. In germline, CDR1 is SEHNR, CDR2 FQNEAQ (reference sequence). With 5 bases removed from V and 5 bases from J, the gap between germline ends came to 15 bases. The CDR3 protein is CASSRAKGGETQYF. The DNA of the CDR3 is TGTGCCAGCAGCCGGGCCAAAGGGGGTGAGACCCAGTACTTC.

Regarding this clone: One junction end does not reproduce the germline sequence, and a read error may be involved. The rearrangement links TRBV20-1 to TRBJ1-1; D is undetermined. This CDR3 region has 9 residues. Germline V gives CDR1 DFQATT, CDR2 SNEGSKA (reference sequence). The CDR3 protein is CRDPTGAFF. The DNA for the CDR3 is TGCAGAGACCCAACTGGAGCTTTCTTT.

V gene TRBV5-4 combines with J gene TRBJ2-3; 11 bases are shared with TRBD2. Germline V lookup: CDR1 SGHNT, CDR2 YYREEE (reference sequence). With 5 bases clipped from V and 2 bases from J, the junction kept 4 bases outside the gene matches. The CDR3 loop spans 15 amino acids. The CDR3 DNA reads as TGTGCCAGCAGTCAGACTAGCGGGGTCACAGATACGCAGTATTTT. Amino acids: CASSQTSGVTDTQYF.

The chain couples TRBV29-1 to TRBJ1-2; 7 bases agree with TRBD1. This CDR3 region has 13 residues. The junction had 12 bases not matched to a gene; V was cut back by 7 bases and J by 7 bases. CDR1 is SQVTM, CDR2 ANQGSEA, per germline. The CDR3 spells CSARGGGGGGYTF. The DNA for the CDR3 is TGCAGCGCCCGGGGAGGGGGCGGAGGTGGCTACACCTTC. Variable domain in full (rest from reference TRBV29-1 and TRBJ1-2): SAVISQKPSRDICQRGTSLTIQCQVDSQVTMMFWYRQQPGQSLTLIATANQGSEATYESGFVIDKFPISRPNLTFSTLTVSNMSPEDSSIYLCSARGGGGGGYTFGSGTRLTVV.

The CDR3: CASSYRDRGSNSNQPQHF. CDR3 bases: TGTGCCAGCAGCTACCGGGACAGGGGCTCCAATAGCAATCAGCCCCAGCATTTT. This chain links TRBV5-6 with TRBJ1-5, with TRBD1 identical over 10 bases. The CDR3 spans 18 residues. Trimming cost V 3 bases and J 0 bases; bases outside gene matches: 9. Germline assignment: CDR1 SGHDT and CDR2 YYEEEE.

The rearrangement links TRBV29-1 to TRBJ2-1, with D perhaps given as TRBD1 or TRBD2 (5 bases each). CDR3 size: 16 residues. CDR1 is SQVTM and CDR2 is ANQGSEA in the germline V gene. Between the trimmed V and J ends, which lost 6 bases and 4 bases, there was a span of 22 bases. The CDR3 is CSVEGYRGTLYNEQFF. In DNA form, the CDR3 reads TGCAGCGTCGAGGGGTATAGAGGGACCTTATACAATGAGCAGTTCTTC.

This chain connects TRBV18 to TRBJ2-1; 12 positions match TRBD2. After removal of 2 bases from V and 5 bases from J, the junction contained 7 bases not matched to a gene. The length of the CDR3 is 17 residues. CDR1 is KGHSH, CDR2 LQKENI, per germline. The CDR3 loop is CASSPSLAGGPHNEQFF. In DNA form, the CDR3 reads TGTGCCAGCTCACCATCCCTAGCGGGAGGGCCACACAATGAGCAGTTCTTC.

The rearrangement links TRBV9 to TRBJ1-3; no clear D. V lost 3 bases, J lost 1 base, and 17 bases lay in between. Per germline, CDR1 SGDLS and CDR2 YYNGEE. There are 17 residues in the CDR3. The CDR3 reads CASSAVSQILSGNTIYF. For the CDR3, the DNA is TGTGCCAGCAGCGCCGTGTCCCAAATATTATCTGGAAACACCATATATTTT.

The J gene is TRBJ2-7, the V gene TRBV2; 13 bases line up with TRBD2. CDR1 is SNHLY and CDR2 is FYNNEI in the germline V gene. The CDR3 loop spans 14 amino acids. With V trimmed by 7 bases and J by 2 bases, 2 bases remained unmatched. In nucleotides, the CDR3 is TGTGCCAGCATCGGGACTAGCGGGACCTACGAGCAGTACTTC. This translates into CASIGTSGTYEQYF.

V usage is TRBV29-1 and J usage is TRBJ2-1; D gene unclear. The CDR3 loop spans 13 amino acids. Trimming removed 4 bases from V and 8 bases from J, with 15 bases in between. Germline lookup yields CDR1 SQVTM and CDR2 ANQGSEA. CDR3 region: CSVGALVSYEQFF. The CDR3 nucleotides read TGCAGCGTTGGAGCATTGGTTAGCTATGAGCAGTTCTTC.

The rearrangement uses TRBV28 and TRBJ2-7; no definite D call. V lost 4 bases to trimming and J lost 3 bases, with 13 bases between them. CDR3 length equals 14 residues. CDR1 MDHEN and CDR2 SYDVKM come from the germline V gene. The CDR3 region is CASSSAPDVYEQYF. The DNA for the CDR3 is TGTGCCAGCAGTTCAGCCCCGGACGTCTACGAGCAGTACTTC.

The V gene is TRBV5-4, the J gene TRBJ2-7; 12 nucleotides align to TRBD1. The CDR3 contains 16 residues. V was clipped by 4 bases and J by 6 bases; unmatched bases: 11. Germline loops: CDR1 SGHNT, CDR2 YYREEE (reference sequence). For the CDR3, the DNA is TGTGCCAGCAGCCTCGGGACAGGGGGCGCCCAAGTCGAGCAGTACTTC. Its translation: CASSLGTGGAQVEQYF.

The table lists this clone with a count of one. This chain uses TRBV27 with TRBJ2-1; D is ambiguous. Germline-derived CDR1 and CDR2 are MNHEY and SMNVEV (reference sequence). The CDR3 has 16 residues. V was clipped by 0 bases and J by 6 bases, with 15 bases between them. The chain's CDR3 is CASSLSGLVGSNEQFF. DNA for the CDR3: TGTGCCAGCAGTTTATCAGGCCTGGTGGGCTCCAATGAGCAGTTCTTC.

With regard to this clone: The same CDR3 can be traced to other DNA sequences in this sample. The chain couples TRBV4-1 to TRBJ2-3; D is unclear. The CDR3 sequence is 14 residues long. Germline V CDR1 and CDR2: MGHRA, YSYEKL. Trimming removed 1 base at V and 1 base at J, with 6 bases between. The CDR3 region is CASSQVLGTDTQYF. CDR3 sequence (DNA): TGCGCCAGCAGCCAAGTTTTAGGCACAGATACGCAGTATTTT.

The CDR3 protein is CASSHSASGSVTQYF. CDR3 nucleotides: TGTGCCAGCAGCCACTCGGCTAGCGGGAGCGTTACGCAGTATTTT. This chain joins TRBV2 and TRBJ2-3, with 10 nucleotides matching TRBD2. V was pared by 6 bases and J by 8 bases, with 11 bases of the junction left unmatched. The germline V gene has CDR1 SNHLY and CDR2 FYNNEI. The CDR3 runs to 15 residues.

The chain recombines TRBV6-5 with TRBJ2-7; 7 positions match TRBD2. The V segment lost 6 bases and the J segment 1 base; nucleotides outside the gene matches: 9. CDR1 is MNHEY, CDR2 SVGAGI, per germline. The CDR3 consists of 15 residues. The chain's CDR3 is CASRGGRDASYEQYF. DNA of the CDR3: TGTGCCAGCAGGGGGGGGAGGGACGCATCCTACGAGCAGTACTTC.

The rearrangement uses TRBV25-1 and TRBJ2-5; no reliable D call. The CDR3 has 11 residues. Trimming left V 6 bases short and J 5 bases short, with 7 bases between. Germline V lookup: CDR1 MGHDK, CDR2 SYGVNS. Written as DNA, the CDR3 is TGTGCCAGCAGCCAGCACGAGACCCAGTACTTC. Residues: CASSQHETQYF.

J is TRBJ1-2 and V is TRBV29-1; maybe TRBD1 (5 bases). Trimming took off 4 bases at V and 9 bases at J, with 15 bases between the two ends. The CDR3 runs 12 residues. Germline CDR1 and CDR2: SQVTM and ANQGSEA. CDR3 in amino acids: CSVGGREGSYTF. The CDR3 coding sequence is TGCAGCGTTGGTGGCAGGGAAGGTAGCTACACCTTC. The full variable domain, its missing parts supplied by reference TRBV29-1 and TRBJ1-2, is SAVISQKPSRDICQRGTSLTIQCQVDSQVTMMFWYRQQPGQSLTLIATANQGSEATYESGFVIDKFPISRPNLTFSTLTVSNMSPEDSSIYLCSVGGREGSYTFGSGTRLTVV.

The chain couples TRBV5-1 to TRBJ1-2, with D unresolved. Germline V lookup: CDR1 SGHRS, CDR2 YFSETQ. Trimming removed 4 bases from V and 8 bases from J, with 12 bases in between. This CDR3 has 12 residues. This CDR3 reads CASSPEREGYTF. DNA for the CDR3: TGCGCCAGCAGCCCCGAGAGGGAAGGCTACACCTTC.

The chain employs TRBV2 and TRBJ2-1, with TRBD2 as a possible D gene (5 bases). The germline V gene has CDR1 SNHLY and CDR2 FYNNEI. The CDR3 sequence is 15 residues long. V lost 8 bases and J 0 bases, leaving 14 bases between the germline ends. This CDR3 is CASFTGLSSYNEQFF. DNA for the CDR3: TGTGCCAGCTTTACCGGACTGAGCTCCTACAATGAGCAGTTCTTC. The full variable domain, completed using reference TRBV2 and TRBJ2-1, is EPEVTQTPSHQVTQMGQEVILRCVPISNHLYFYWYRQILGQKVEFLVSFYNNEISEKSEIFDDQFSVERPDGSNFTLKIRSTKLEDSAMYFCASFTGLSSYNEQFFGPGTRLTVL.

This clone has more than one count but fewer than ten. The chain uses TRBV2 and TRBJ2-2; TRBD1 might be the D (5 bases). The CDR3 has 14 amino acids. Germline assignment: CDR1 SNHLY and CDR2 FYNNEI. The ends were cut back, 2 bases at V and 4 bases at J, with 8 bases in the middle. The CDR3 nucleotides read TGTGCCAGCAGTGAACAGGGAAGCACCGGGGAGCTGTTTTTT. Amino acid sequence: CASSEQGSTGELFF.

CDR3 residues: CASSSERRQAYGYTF. Here the CDR3 DNA reads TGTGCCAGCAGTTCCGAACGAAGACAGGCCTATGGCTACACCTTC. The chain is built from TRBV6-6 and TRBJ1-2, with D possibly TRBD1 on 6 matching bases. CDR1 and CDR2 from the germline V gene are MNHNY and SVGAGI (reference sequence). This CDR3 contains 15 residues. The V and J ends lost 4 bases and 4 bases respectively, with 16 bases between them.

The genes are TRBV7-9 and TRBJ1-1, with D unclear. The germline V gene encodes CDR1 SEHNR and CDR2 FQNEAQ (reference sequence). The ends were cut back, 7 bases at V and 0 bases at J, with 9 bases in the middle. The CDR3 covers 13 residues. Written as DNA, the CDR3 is TGTGCCAGCACAAGTCAGATGAACACTGAAGCTTTCTTT. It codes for CASTSQMNTEAFF.

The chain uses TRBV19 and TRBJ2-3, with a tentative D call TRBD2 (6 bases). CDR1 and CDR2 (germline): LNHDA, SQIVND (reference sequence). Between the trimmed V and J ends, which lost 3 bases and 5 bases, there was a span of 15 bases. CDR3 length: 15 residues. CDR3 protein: CASSIESGRIDTQYF. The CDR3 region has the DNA TGTGCCAGTAGTATTGAGAGCGGGCGGATAGATACGCAGTATTTT.

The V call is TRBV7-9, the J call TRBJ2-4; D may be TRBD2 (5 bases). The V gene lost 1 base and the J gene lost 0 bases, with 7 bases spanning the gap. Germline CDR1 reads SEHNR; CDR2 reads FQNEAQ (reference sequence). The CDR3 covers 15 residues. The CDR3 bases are TGTGCCAGCAGCTTAGAACTAGAAGCCAAAAACATTCAGTACTTC. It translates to CASSLELEAKNIQYF.

The CDR3 DNA follows: TGTGCCAGCAGAAGGACAGCCTCTGGGGCCAACGTCCTGACTTTC. It codes for CASRRTASGANVLTF. The V gene is TRBV6-5, the J gene TRBJ2-6, with D perhaps matching TRBD1 (6 bases). The CDR3 is 15 residues long. The V and J ends lost 6 bases and 0 bases respectively, with 9 bases between them. Per germline, CDR1 MNHEY and CDR2 SVGAGI.

Here the CDR3 DNA reads TGTGCCAGCAGCGTAGGGGGCGGGAGGGACTACAATGAGCAGTTCTTC. Protein: CASSVGGGRDYNEQFF. V gene TRBV9 combines with J gene TRBJ2-1; 9 nucleotides agree with TRBD2. In germline, CDR1 is SGDLS, CDR2 YYNGEE. Germline trimming cut 0 bases from V and 3 bases from J; bases unmatched to any gene: 4. CDR3 size: 16 residues.